This TCR beta chain is drawn from a study of T-cell reconstitution after alpha-beta-depleted transplantation in children. Study observations and caveats: Reportedly, roughly two months post-transplant, alpha-beta T cells arose from several hundred expanded graft clones.

This clonotype was recorded many times. Its antigen is as yet unknown. The TCRbeta library was prepared with unique molecular identifiers. One entry per CDR3 protein, called by TCRdb with MiXCR from the PCR reads. The sample shows hundreds of thousands of distinct CDR3 sequences, around 7.5% of them seen only once. The trim removed 4 bases at V and 6 bases at J, leaving 27 bases unmatched. Germline V lookup: CDR1 MNHEY, CDR2 SVGEGT. This CDR3 contains 22 residues. The sample here was PBMCs, mostly from graft donor cells, taken 180 days after TCRalphabeta/CD19-depleted stem cell transplant. This rearrangement joins TRBV6-2 or TRBV6-3 to TRBJ2-1; 10 bases are shared with TRBD1. The clonotype originates from a male patient aged 10 to 17 who had a stem cell transplant for acute lymphoblastic leukemia, so the T cells may come from the graft donor. CDR3 sequence: CASSSRGTGATPPWFPPNEQFF. CDR3 DNA sequence: TGTGCCAGCAGTTCCCGCGGGACAGGGGCCACCCCCCCCTGGTTCCCGCCCAATGAGCAGTTCTTC.